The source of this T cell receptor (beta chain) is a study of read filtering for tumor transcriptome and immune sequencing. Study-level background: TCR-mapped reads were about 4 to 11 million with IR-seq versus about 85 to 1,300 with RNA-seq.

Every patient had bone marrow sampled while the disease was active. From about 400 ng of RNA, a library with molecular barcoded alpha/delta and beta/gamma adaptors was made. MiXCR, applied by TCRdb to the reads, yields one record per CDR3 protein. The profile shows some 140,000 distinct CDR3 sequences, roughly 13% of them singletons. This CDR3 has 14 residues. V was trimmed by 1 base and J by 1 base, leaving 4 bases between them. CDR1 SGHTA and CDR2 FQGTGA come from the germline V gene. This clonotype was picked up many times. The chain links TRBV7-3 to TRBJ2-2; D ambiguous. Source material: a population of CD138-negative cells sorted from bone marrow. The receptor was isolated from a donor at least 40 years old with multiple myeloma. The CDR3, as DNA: TGTGCCAGCAGCTTAAGTCGGAACACCGGGGAGCTGTTTTTT. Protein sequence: CASSLSRNTGELFF.